This T cell receptor (beta chain) was sequenced in a study of memory CD4+ T cells and cytomegalovirus serostatus. Study in general: Of the healthy Belgian adults, 9 were CMV seropositive and 24 seronegative.

Study-wide results and caveats: Suggested: most of the CMV-linked TCR signature lies in CD4+ memory cells.

Per germline, CDR1 SEHNR and CDR2 FQNEAQ (reference sequence). The CDR3 runs 15 residues. Trimming took 5 bases from V and 4 from J, leaving 15 bases between them. Single viable CD3+CD4+CD8-CD45RO+ cells were sorted as the memory CD4+ T cells. Donors' CMV status reflects serum IgG against pp150, pp28, p38, p52. After thawing, CD4+ T cells were positively selected. Assay used: immunoSEQ multiplex PCR; TCRdb lists only in-frame clones, some missing. The table includes tens of thousands of clones, over 70% detected once. With regard to this clone: Its antigen is not identified.

The sequencing sample was made of memory CD4+ T cells from blood. The rearrangement uses TRBV7-9 and TRBJ1-3, with D tentatively TRBD1 (5 bases). The sequence was collected from an adult in good health and CMV-seropositive. CDR3 residues: CASSPTNGAGNTIYF. In DNA, the CDR3 is TGTGCCAGCAGCCCGACGAACGGGGCCGGAAACACCATATATTTT.